Sequencing of this T cell receptor beta chain was carried out in a study of blood T cells in healthy people across ages. Germline-derived CDR1 and CDR2 are MNHEY and SVGEGT. CDR3 length: 12 residues. Study-wide results and limits: Conclusively comparing naive with antigen-experienced cells was impossible with unsorted PBMCs. Those diversity estimates obtained from one million T cells were thought to be underestimates.

On this clonotype itself: What it binds is unknown.

A J-beta primer mix and a sample-barcoded 5' primer were used in a second PCR of roughly 7 to 12 cycles. All cDNA molecules were each tagged by a template-switch adaptor with 12 random nucleotides. One entry per CDR3 protein results from TCRdb running MiXCR on the 5' RACE reads. The data contain under 2,000,000 distinct CDR3 sequences, around 50% of them seen just once; the ten biggest clones take up approximately 2.1%. The TCR sequence derives from a woman between 40 and 55 years old in good health. V usage is TRBV6-2 or TRBV6-3 and J usage is TRBJ2-5, with D hard to call. The J call may be incorrect, as the DNA end agrees better with TRBJ2-7. The sequenced sample consisted of blood. In DNA form, the CDR3 reads TGTGCCAGCAGTTCTTGGCTTCACGAGCAGTACTTC. As protein: CASSSWLHEQYF.